Below are 31 T cell receptor beta chains sequenced from a single sample in a study of long-term antiretroviral therapy in people with HIV. Samples were assayed with immunoSEQ v3.0 at survey level. The method was immunoSEQ multiplex PCR; TCRdb's version includes in-frame clones alone and lacks a portion of them. Of 25,000 to 35,000 clones listed, about 86% were seen once; the top ten hold approximately 4.8%. Sequenced material: unsorted PBMCs, taken 0.8 years after starting antiretroviral therapy. These receptor sequences come from a woman between 25 and 40 years old with HIV.

J is TRBJ2-3 and V is TRBV7-9; 13 bases are shared with TRBD2. This CDR3 region has 17 residues. Germline V gives CDR1 SEHNR, CDR2 FQNEAQ (reference sequence). J was trimmed by 3 bases and V by 1 base; bases with no gene match: 4. This CDR3 reads CASSLGSLAGGTDTQYF. The CDR3 coding sequence is TGTGCCAGCAGCTTAGGGTCACTAGCGGGGGGGACAGATACGCAGTATTTT.

The chain links TRBV5-5 to TRBJ1-1; 12 bases line up with TRBD1. The length of the CDR3 is 16 residues. V dropped 2 bases and J dropped 1; count of bases not matched to a gene: 3. The V gene's germline CDR1 is SGHKS and CDR2 YYEKEE (reference sequence). CDR3 DNA: TGTGCCAGCAGCTTAAAGGGACAGGGGGCGAACACTGAAGCTTTCTTT. Translated: CASSLKGQGANTEAFF.

CDR3 DNA sequence: TGTGCCAGCAGCTTAGGAGCAGGGTTGGGCACCTTC. This codes for CASSLGAGLGTF. The V gene is TRBV7-8, the J gene TRBJ1-2; weak D call: TRBD1 (5 bases). Germline-derived CDR1 and CDR2 are SGHVS and FQNEAQ. The germline V and J ends were trimmed by 1 base and 13 bases, with 13 bases remaining between them. This CDR3 region has 12 residues.

The chain carries TRBV14 and TRBJ1-2, with D perhaps matching TRBD1 (6 bases). V shed 4 bases and J shed 4 bases, with 19 bases lying between them. Germline V gene sequence: CDR1 SGHDN, CDR2 FVKESK. CDR3 size: 16 residues. DNA of the CDR3: TGTGCCAGCAGCCGACGCCCGGACAGCCAGATCTATGGCTACACCTTC. It codes for CASSRRPDSQIYGYTF.

The chain has TRBV6-1 and TRBJ1-6; D is unclear. From germline, CDR1 is MNHNS and CDR2 SASEGT. The CDR3 length is 16 residues. Trimming took off 2 bases at V and 9 bases at J, with 17 bases between the two ends. CDR3 sequence reads: CASSELDGLGGSPLHF. CDR3 bases: TGTGCCAGCAGTGAACTGGACGGTCTCGGTGGTTCACCCCTCCACTTT.

The CDR3 coding sequence is TGTGCCAGCAGAACGGGACAGCTGAACACCGGGGAGCTGTTTTTT. As protein: CASRTGQLNTGELFF. The rearrangement joins TRBV28 to TRBJ2-2; 7 bases map to TRBD1. V trimming: 6 bases; J trimming: 1 base; junction bases outside the gene matches: 5. The CDR3 has 15 residues. From germline, CDR1 is MDHEN and CDR2 SYDVKM.

The V gene is TRBV23-1, the J gene TRBJ1-1; no clear D. TRBV23-1 is an ORF for which the function is uncertain. The V gene lost 3 bases and the J gene lost 5 bases, with 19 bases spanning the gap. The length of the CDR3 is 16 residues. CDR3 bases: TGCGCCAGCAGTCACCCCCTCTCGCGGGTAGGGACTGAAGCTTTCTTT. It encodes CASSHPLSRVGTEAFF.

This chain connects TRBV7-2 to TRBJ1-1; D is perhaps TRBD1 (6 bases). There are 14 residues in the CDR3. The V gene lost 5 bases and the J gene lost 6 bases, with 16 bases spanning the gap. The germline CDR1 and CDR2 sequences are SGHTA and FQGNSA. CDR3 in amino acids: CASSLQQGAPEAFF. CDR3 in DNA: TGTGCCAGCAGCCTACAACAGGGAGCCCCTGAAGCTTTCTTT.

Only a few counts were recorded for this clone. CDR3 sequence: CASSLRRNSPLHF. For the CDR3, the DNA is TGTGCCAGCAGCTTAAGAAGAAATTCACCCCTCCACTTT. This chain connects TRBV7-2 to TRBJ1-6; unclear D gene. The CDR3 spans 13 residues. V lost 2 bases and J 7 bases, leaving 6 bases between the germline ends. Germline CDR1 reads SGHTA; CDR2 reads FQGNSA.

The J gene is TRBJ2-5, the V gene TRBV27, with D maybe TRBD2 (6 bases). V was clipped by 2 bases and J by 1 base, with 14 bases between them. Germline CDR1 and CDR2: MNHEY and SMNVEV (reference sequence). The CDR3 contains 16 residues. In DNA form, the CDR3 reads TGTGCCAGCAGTTTAATGTTCGGAGGGAGCCAAGAGACCCAGTACTTC. Translating gives CASSLMFGGSQETQYF.

V is TRBV4-2 and J is TRBJ2-7, with 8 bases matching TRBD2. The CDR3 runs to 13 residues. Per germline, CDR1 LGHNA and CDR2 YNFKEQ. Unmatched junction bases numbered 2, after V lost 4 bases and J lost 3 bases. CDR3 sequence: CASSPAGGYEQYF. The CDR3 DNA sequence: TGTGCCAGCAGCCCGGCGGGGGGCTACGAGCAGTACTTC.

This rearrangement joins TRBV29-1 to TRBJ2-5; 8 positions match TRBD1. TRBJ2-7 matches the DNA end more closely, so the J call is doubtful. The germline gives CDR1 SQVTM, CDR2 ANQGSEA. The CDR3 spans 15 residues. As DNA, the CDR3 is TGCAGCGTCCGGGGGACAGGTTCTAGCTCCTACGAGCAGTACTTC. Encoded protein: CSVRGTGSSSYEQYF.

In its sample, this clone was seen once. The chain carries TRBV9 and TRBJ1-3; 7 bases are shared with TRBD1. This CDR3 region has 15 residues. The germline gives CDR1 SGDLS, CDR2 YYNGEE. With 6 bases clipped from V and 2 bases from J, the junction kept 8 bases outside the gene matches. In nucleotides, the CDR3 is TGTGCCAGCACCTTTGGGCAGGGGGCTGGAAACACCATATATTTT. Amino acids: CASTFGQGAGNTIYF. Filled out from reference TRBV9 and TRBJ1-3, the complete variable domain reads DSGVTQTPKHLITATGQRVTLRCSPRSGDLSVYWYQQSLDQGLQFLIQYYNGEERAKGNILERFSAQQFPDLHSELNLSSLELGDSALYFCASTFGQGAGNTIYFGEGSWLTVV.

The genes are TRBV7-3 and TRBJ2-1; possibly TRBD2 for D (6 bases). Germline CDR1 reads SGHTA; CDR2 reads FQGTGA. V was pared by 5 bases and J by 10 bases, with 12 bases between. This CDR3 has 12 amino acids. The CDR3 DNA follows: TGTGCCAGCAGCACTAGACTAGGAGAGCAGTTCTTC. Encoded protein: CASSTRLGEQFF.

V usage is TRBV6-5 and J usage is TRBJ1-3; 7 bases map to TRBD1. Per the germline V gene, CDR1 is MNHEY and CDR2 is SVGAGI. CDR3 length: 14 amino acids. The ends lost 7 bases at V and 0 bases at J; junction bases unmatched: 3. CDR3 region: CASKPGGSGNTIYF. CDR3 nucleotides: TGTGCCAGCAAACCAGGGGGCTCTGGAAACACCATATATTTT.

The V gene is TRBV10-1, the J gene TRBJ1-5; D not certain. This CDR3 has 13 residues. Trimming removed 2 bases from V and 7 bases from J, with 9 bases in between. From germline, CDR1 is WNHNN and CDR2 SYGVQD (reference sequence). CDR3 coding DNA: TGCGCCAGCAGTGAGACGGGAGGGCAGCCCCAGCATTTT. Translating it yields CASSETGGQPQHF.

Turning to this clone: The sample contains more than one DNA sequence encoding this CDR3. The gene calls are TRBV5-1 and TRBJ2-3; D is unresolved. The CDR3 length is 13 residues. In germline, CDR1 is SGHRS, CDR2 YFSETQ. The V end was cut by 4 bases, the J end by 1 base, with 7 bases between. CDR3 amino acids: CASSLLGTDTQYF. The CDR3 nucleotides read TGCGCCAGCAGCCTGCTGGGCACAGATACGCAGTATTTT.

The rearrangement uses TRBV7-9 and TRBJ2-3; D unclear. The CDR3 spans 15 residues. Germline V CDR1 and CDR2: SEHNR, FQNEAQ (reference sequence). V was shortened by 5 bases and J by 4 bases, with 16 bases between the two germline ends. For the CDR3, the DNA is TGTGCCAGCAGCCCCCCTGCCCCCGAGTCAGATACGCAGTATTTT. This sequence encodes CASSPPAPESDTQYF. Full variable domain (missing parts from reference TRBV7-9 and TRBJ2-3): DTGVSQNPRHKITKRGQNVTFRCDPISEHNRLYWYRQTLGQGPEFLTYFQNEAQLEKSRLLSDRFSAERPKGSFSTLEIQRTEQGDSAMYLCASSPPAPESDTQYFGPGTRLTVL.

The V and J genes are TRBV7-2 and TRBJ2-5; either TRBD1 or TRBD2 may fit D (6 bases each). Trimming shortened V by 5 bases and J by 5 bases, and 9 bases separated the two germline ends. Germline V gives CDR1 SGHTA, CDR2 FQGNSA. This CDR3 has 12 residues. CDR3 DNA sequence: TGTGCCAGCAGCACAGGGAGGGAGACCCAGTACTTC. It is translated as CASSTGRETQYF. The full variable domain, completed using reference TRBV7-2 and TRBJ2-5, is GAGVSQSPSNKVTEKGKDVELRCDPISGHTALYWYRQSLGQGLEFLIYFQGNSAPDKSGLPSDRFSAERTGGSVSTLTIQRTQQEDSAVYLCASSTGRETQYFGPGTRLLVL.

The chain's CDR3 is CAVTGPMNTEAFF. The CDR3 region has the DNA TGTGCCGTGACAGGGCCTATGAACACTGAAGCTTTCTTT. This chain links TRBV7-9 with TRBJ1-1; 7 nucleotides line up with TRBD1. Germline V gene sequence: CDR1 SEHNR, CDR2 FQNEAQ (reference sequence). The CDR3 is 13 amino acids. The trim removed 11 bases at V and 0 bases at J, leaving 6 bases unmatched.

About this clone: This sample also contains other DNA sequences that code for the same CDR3. The rearrangement links TRBV12-5 to TRBJ2-2; D is uncertain. CDR1 is LGHNT and CDR2 is FRNRAP in the germline V gene. The CDR3 spans 13 residues. The V end was cut by 0 bases, the J end by 5 bases, with 4 bases between. CDR3 coding DNA: TGTGCTAGTGGTTTGGTACTAACCGGGGAGCTGTTTTTT. This gives the protein CASGLVLTGELFF.

J is TRBJ1-6 and V is TRBV9, with 7 bases fitting TRBD1. The CDR3 consists of 16 residues. Germline V gene sequence: CDR1 SGDLS, CDR2 YYNGEE. J gave up 10 bases and V 0 bases, and 10 bases lay outside the gene matches. This chain's CDR3 is CASSVATGEWGSPLHF. CDR3 DNA sequence: TGTGCCAGCAGCGTAGCTACAGGGGAGTGGGGGTCACCCCTCCACTTT.

V and J are TRBV5-8 and TRBJ2-2; 7 bases are shared with TRBD1. Germline trimming cut 2 bases from V and 5 bases from J; bases unmatched to any gene: 9. Looked up from germline, CDR1 is SGHTS and CDR2 is YDEGEE. The CDR3 is 16 residues long. CDR3: CASSFKGAQVTGELFF. CDR3 coding DNA: TGTGCCAGCAGCTTTAAGGGGGCGCAGGTAACCGGGGAGCTGTTTTTT.

This clone has a handful of counts. The V call is TRBV7-9, the J call TRBJ1-1; 7 bases map to TRBD1. From germline, CDR1 is SEHNR and CDR2 FQNEAQ (reference sequence). The V segment lost 5 bases and the J segment 2 bases; nucleotides outside the gene matches: 8. The CDR3 is 15 amino acids. In nucleotides, the CDR3 is TGTGCCAGCAGCCAGGGGGGGCGGAGAAACACTGAAGCTTTCTTT. Protein sequence: CASSQGGRRNTEAFF.

The chain carries TRBV14 and TRBJ2-2, with 8 bases lining up with TRBD2. The junction had 4 bases not matched to a gene; V was cut back by 2 bases and J by 2 bases. CDR1 and CDR2 (germline): SGHDN, FVKESK. The CDR3 extends over 16 amino acids. The CDR3 DNA is TGTGCCAGCAGCCAACTTAGCGGGGCTAACACCGGGGAGCTGTTTTTT. Residues: CASSQLSGANTGELFF.

The rearrangement uses TRBV29-1 and TRBJ1-2; D unclear. The germline gives CDR1 SQVTM, CDR2 ANQGSEA. The CDR3 length is 13 residues. The ends were cut back, 0 bases at V and 4 bases at J, with 9 bases in the middle. The CDR3 DNA follows: TGCAGCGTTGAAGAGAGGGAGCGCTATGGCTACACCTTC. This codes for CSVEERERYGYTF.

V usage is TRBV11-2 and J usage is TRBJ1-2; D is unresolved. The CDR3 is 17 residues long. Germline CDR1 is SGHAT and CDR2 is FQNNGV. Trimming removed 0 bases at V and 2 bases at J, with 16 bases between. Here the CDR3 DNA reads TGTGCCAGCAGCTTAGATAGTATTCCAGGCCGGAACTATGGCTACACCTTC. This codes for CASSLDSIPGRNYGYTF. Together with reference TRBV11-2 and TRBJ1-2, the CDR3 gives the full variable domain: EAGVAQSPRYKIIEKRQSVAFWCNPISGHATLYWYQQILGQGPKLLIQFQNNGVVDDSQLPKDRFSAERLKGVDSTLKIQPAKLEDSAVYLCASSLDSIPGRNYGYTFGSGTRLTVV.

The rearrangement joins TRBV29-1 to TRBJ2-2; 8 nucleotides match TRBD2. Unmatched junction bases numbered 1, after V lost 5 bases and J lost 5 bases. Germline V gene sequence: CDR1 SQVTM, CDR2 ANQGSEA. The CDR3 extends over 12 amino acids. CDR3 loop: CSVREGTGELFF. The CDR3 DNA reads as TGCAGCGTTCGGGAGGGAACCGGGGAGCTGTTTTTT.

The table lists this clone with a count of one. This chain uses TRBV29-1 with TRBJ1-3; D perhaps matches TRBD1 (5 bases). This CDR3 region has 12 residues. With 5 bases removed from V and 6 bases from J, the gap between germline ends came to 11 bases. CDR1 and CDR2 (germline): SQVTM, ANQGSEA. This CDR3 reads CSVPGTSNTIYF. DNA of the CDR3: TGCAGCGTTCCAGGGACCTCAAACACCATATATTTT.

This clone was seen just once. V is TRBV14 and J is TRBJ1-2; D is undetermined. There are 13 residues in the CDR3. V shed 1 base and J shed 4 bases, with 7 bases lying between them. Germline V lookup: CDR1 SGHDN, CDR2 FVKESK. DNA for the CDR3: TGTGCCAGCAGCCAAGTTCAGCTCTATGGCTACACCTTC. Protein: CASSQVQLYGYTF.

The V gene is TRBV5-1, the J gene TRBJ2-5; TRBD1 matches at 8 bases. V shed 4 bases and J 4 bases; nucleotides not matched to a gene: 6. CDR3 length equals 14 residues. Germline values: CDR1 SGHRS, CDR2 YFSETQ. CDR3 residues: CASSIETGAETQYF. Written as DNA, the CDR3 is TGCGCCAGCAGCATAGAGACAGGGGCAGAGACCCAGTACTTC. The variable domain in full, completed from reference TRBV5-1 and TRBJ2-5, reads KAGVTQTPRYLIKTRGQQVTLSCSPISGHRSVSWYQQTPGQGLQFLFEYFSETQRNKGNFPGRFSGRQFSNSRSEMNVSTLELGDSALYLCASSIETGAETQYFGPGTRLLVL.